The subject of this entry is one TCR beta chain. No antigen is known for it. This specimen belongs to a study of CD8+CD57+ T cells in acquired aplastic anemia. Notes on the study in general: Levels of CD8+ Simpson's diversity were not significantly distinct in patients versus controls.

Germline lookup yields CDR1 SEHNR and CDR2 FQNEAQ (reference sequence). With 5 bases removed from V and 2 bases from J, the gap between germline ends came to 15 bases. This CDR3 contains 15 residues. CDR3 and TCR beta VDJ profiling relied on genomic DNA as the template. TCRdb re-derived calls from the reads in MiXCR, one entry per CDR3 protein. The table shows roughly 63,000 distinct CDR3 sequences, with roughly half occurring only once. V is TRBV7-9 and J is TRBJ2-5; possibly TRBD1 or TRBD2 for D (6 bases each). The specimen was sorted CD4+, CD8+, or CD8+CD57+ T cells (not recorded which) from PBMCs. The clonotype originates from a human donor in good health, serving as a control. As DNA, the CDR3 is TGTGCCAGCAGCGTTGGAGGGGGAGAACAAGAGACCCAGTACTTC. Its translation is CASSVGGGEQETQYF.